The rows below give T cell receptor beta chains drawn from one sample of a study of cytotoxic CD8 clonotypes in ibrutinib-treated CLL. TCRdb keeps only in-frame clones here, not all; method: immunoSEQ multiplex PCR. The sample contains about 15,000 clones, 55% to 70% of which appear only once. Sequenced material: PBMCs, taken before ibrutinib treatment. These receptors originate from a human donor with chronic lymphocytic leukemia. CDR3s include the opening cysteine and the closing phenylalanine or tryptophan. The D gene is left open where the match is weak. Rows may omit the clone size; those that give it use once, few, many or a size class.

d_gene: .
j_gene: TRBJ2-7
abundance: few
v_gene: TRBV7-9
CDR3aa: CATDDGSSYEQYF
CDR3nt: TGTGCCACAGATGACGGGTCTTCCTACGAGCAGTACTTC

d_gene: .
j_gene: TRBJ2-7
abundance: .
v_gene: TRBV9
CDR3aa: CASSVGGSYEQYF
CDR3nt: TGTGCCAGCAGCGTAGGCGGTTCCTACGAGCAGTACTTC

d_gene: TRBD1
j_gene: TRBJ2-7
abundance: .
v_gene: TRBV18
CDR3aa: CASSPDRGRNYEQYF
CDR3nt: TGTGCCAGCTCACCGGACAGGGGGCGTAATTACGAGCAGTACTTC

d_gene: .
j_gene: TRBJ1-1
abundance: .
v_gene: TRBV7-2
CDR3aa: CASSLVGNTEAFF
CDR3nt: TGTGCCAGCAGCTTAGTAGGGAACACTGAAGCTTTCTTT

d_gene: .
j_gene: TRBJ2-3
abundance: .
v_gene: TRBV19
CDR3aa: CASSARSVPTQYF
CDR3nt: TGTGCCAGTAGTGCGAGAAGCGTCCCCACGCAGTATTTT

d_gene: .
j_gene: TRBJ2-7
abundance: .
v_gene: TRBV19
CDR3aa: CASSISGHSYEQYF
CDR3nt: TGTGCCAGTAGTATATCAGGGCATAGCTACGAGCAGTACTTC

d_gene: .
j_gene: TRBJ2-2
abundance: .
v_gene: TRBV19
CDR3aa: CASSVGGPGELFF
CDR3nt: TGTGCCAGTAGTGTGGGGGGTCCGGGGGAGCTGTTTTTT

d_gene: TRBD1
j_gene: TRBJ2-5
abundance: .
v_gene: TRBV19
CDR3aa: CASSSRDREETQYF
CDR3nt: TGTGCCAGTAGTAGCCGGGACAGAGAAGAGACCCAGTACTTC

d_gene: TRBD1
j_gene: TRBJ2-7
abundance: .
v_gene: TRBV27
CDR3aa: CASLRQGGYEQYF
CDR3nt: TGTGCCAGCCTCAGACAGGGGGGCTACGAGCAGTACTTC

d_gene: .
j_gene: TRBJ2-1
abundance: few
v_gene: TRBV6-5
CDR3aa: CASKTGTYNEQFF
CDR3nt: TGTGCCAGTAAGACAGGCACCTACAATGAGCAGTTCTTC

d_gene: .
j_gene: TRBJ2-2
abundance: .
v_gene: TRBV5-4
CDR3aa: CASSLVVAGTGELFF
CDR3nt: TGTGCCAGCAGCTTGGTAGTCGCGGGAACCGGGGAGCTGTTTTTT

d_gene: TRBD2
j_gene: TRBJ2-3
abundance: .
v_gene: TRBV27
CDR3aa: CASSLRRTSGAFTDTQYF
CDR3nt: TGTGCCAGCAGTTTAAGGCGGACTAGCGGGGCTTTCACAGATACGCAGTATTTT

d_gene: TRBD2
j_gene: TRBJ2-1
abundance: .
v_gene: TRBV7-2
CDR3aa: CASSLGGGYEQFF
CDR3nt: TGTGCCAGCAGCTTAGGGGGGGGTTATGAGCAGTTCTTC

d_gene: .
j_gene: TRBJ2-2
abundance: .
v_gene: TRBV11-2
CDR3aa: CASSRQVYTGELFF
CDR3nt: TGTGCCAGCAGCCGACAGGTTTACACCGGGGAGCTGTTTTTT

d_gene: .
j_gene: TRBJ2-1
abundance: .
v_gene: TRBV5-1
CDR3aa: CASSLSTAPSSYNEQFF
CDR3nt: TGCGCCAGCAGCTTGTCGACAGCTCCGAGCTCCTACAATGAGCAGTTCTTC

d_gene: TRBD1
j_gene: TRBJ2-1
abundance: once
v_gene: TRBV6-5
CDR3aa: CASSSGQGAINEQFF
CDR3nt: TGTGCCAGCAGTTCTGGACAGGGGGCCATCAATGAGCAGTTCTTC

d_gene: TRBD2
j_gene: TRBJ2-5
abundance: .
v_gene: TRBV2
CDR3aa: CASSGGGRETQYF
CDR3nt: TGTGCCAGCAGTGGGGGCGGGAGAGAGACCCAGTACTTC

d_gene: TRBD1
j_gene: TRBJ2-7
abundance: .
v_gene: TRBV7-8
CDR3aa: CASSYDRGSYYEQYF
CDR3nt: TGTGCCAGCAGCTATGACAGGGGATCCTACTACGAGCAGTACTTC

d_gene: .
j_gene: TRBJ2-4
abundance: .
v_gene: TRBV18
CDR3aa: CASSPTGRGKNIQYF
CDR3nt: TGTGCCAGCTCACCAACGGGGAGAGGCAAAAACATTCAGTACTTC

d_gene: .
j_gene: TRBJ1-4
abundance: once
v_gene: TRBV4-1
CDR3aa: CASSPPRYRDSTNEKLFF
CDR3nt: TGCGCCAGCAGCCCCCCCAGGTACCGGGATTCAACTAATGAAAAACTGTTTTTT

d_gene: .
j_gene: TRBJ2-7
abundance: .
v_gene: TRBV30
CDR3aa: CAWLTPYEQYF
CDR3nt: TGTGCCTGGCTTACCCCCTACGAGCAGTACTTC

d_gene: TRBD2
j_gene: TRBJ2-7
abundance: .
v_gene: TRBV27
CDR3aa: CASSLPGLAGGPGWYYEQYF
CDR3nt: TGTGCCAGCAGTTTACCGGGACTAGCGGGAGGGCCGGGCTGGTATTACGAGCAGTACTTC

d_gene: .
j_gene: TRBJ2-7
abundance: few
v_gene: TRBV18
CDR3aa: CASSQITYEQYF
CDR3nt: TGTGCCAGCTCACAGATAACCTACGAGCAGTACTTC

d_gene: TRBD2
j_gene: TRBJ2-5
abundance: .
v_gene: TRBV2
CDR3aa: CASSGTSGTQYF
CDR3nt: TGTGCCAGCTCCGGGACTAGCGGGACCCAGTACTTC

d_gene: .
j_gene: TRBJ1-3
abundance: .
v_gene: TRBV28
CDR3aa: CASNETPGNTIYF
CDR3nt: TGTGCCAGCAACGAGACCCCGGGAAACACCATATATTTT

d_gene: .
j_gene: TRBJ2-7
abundance: medium-sized
v_gene: TRBV19
CDR3aa: CASKVDADGEQYF
CDR3nt: TGTGCCAGTAAAGTGGACGCGGATGGCGAGCAGTACTTC

d_gene: .
j_gene: TRBJ2-2
abundance: .
v_gene: TRBV9
CDR3aa: CASKDGLEPTGELFF
CDR3nt: TGTGCCAGCAAGGACGGACTTGAACCTACCGGGGAGCTGTTTTTT

d_gene: .
j_gene: TRBJ2-5
abundance: .
v_gene: TRBV27
CDR3aa: CASSPTSRYQETQYF
CDR3nt: TGTGCCAGCAGTCCCACATCCAGGTACCAAGAGACCCAGTACTTC

d_gene: .
j_gene: TRBJ1-3
abundance: .
v_gene: TRBV7-8
CDR3aa: CASSIATGNINTIYF
CDR3nt: TGTGCCAGCAGCATCGCCACAGGGAACATAAACACCATATATTTT

d_gene: .
j_gene: TRBJ2-3
abundance: few
v_gene: TRBV7-7
CDR3aa: CASSLDRVDTQYF
CDR3nt: TGTGCCAGCAGCTTAGACAGGGTAGATACGCAGTATTTT

d_gene: .
j_gene: TRBJ1-6
abundance: few
v_gene: TRBV6-1
CDR3aa: CASSGLEGGDNSPLHF
CDR3nt: TGTGCCAGCAGTGGTCTGGAGGGTGGCGATAATTCACCCCTCCACTTT

d_gene: .
j_gene: TRBJ2-1
abundance: once
v_gene: TRBV6-5
CDR3aa: CASSEVGGDNEQFF
CDR3nt: TGTGCCAGCAGTGAAGTAGGGGGGGACAATGAGCAGTTCTTC

d_gene: .
j_gene: TRBJ1-5
abundance: few
v_gene: TRBV19
CDR3aa: CASSITPGQPQHF
CDR3nt: TGTGCCAGTAGTATCACCCCAGGTCAGCCCCAGCATTTT

d_gene: .
j_gene: TRBJ2-2
abundance: .
v_gene: TRBV5-6
CDR3aa: CASSRTVNTGELFF
CDR3nt: TGTGCCAGCAGCCGGACGGTGAACACCGGGGAGCTGTTTTTT

d_gene: .
j_gene: TRBJ2-7
abundance: medium-sized
v_gene: TRBV6-5
CDR3aa: CASSGTRVYEQYF
CDR3nt: TGTGCCAGCAGTGGTACTAGGGTCTACGAGCAGTACTTC

d_gene: .
j_gene: TRBJ2-3
abundance: .
v_gene: TRBV20-1
CDR3aa: CSAEGSDTQYF
CDR3nt: TGCAGTGCTGAGGGTTCAGATACGCAGTATTTT

d_gene: .
j_gene: TRBJ2-3
abundance: .
v_gene: TRBV2
CDR3aa: CASSEWGAGRVTDTQYF
CDR3nt: TGTGCCAGCAGTGAGTGGGGGGCAGGACGGGTCACAGATACGCAGTATTTT

d_gene: .
j_gene: TRBJ2-1
abundance: .
v_gene: TRBV13
CDR3aa: CASTARSYNEQFF
CDR3nt: TGTGCCAGCACCGCGAGGTCCTACAATGAGCAGTTCTTC

d_gene: TRBD2
j_gene: TRBJ2-1
abundance: .
v_gene: TRBV7-2
CDR3aa: CASSYTSGGTTNEQFF
CDR3nt: TGTGCCAGCAGCTATACTAGCGGGGGGACCACAAATGAGCAGTTCTTC

d_gene: .
j_gene: TRBJ1-1
abundance: once
v_gene: TRBV11-2
CDR3aa: CASSPAREAFF
CDR3nt: TGTGCCAGCAGCCCGGCAAGAGAAGCTTTCTTT

d_gene: .
j_gene: TRBJ1-6
abundance: once
v_gene: TRBV11-2
CDR3aa: CASSLDGVLVGDLGSPLHF
CDR3nt: TGTGCCAGCAGCTTAGACGGGGTCCTCGTGGGGGATTTGGGCTCACCCCTCCACTTT

d_gene: TRBD2
j_gene: TRBJ2-3
abundance: .
v_gene: TRBV5-4
CDR3aa: CASTLAGGFTDTQYF
CDR3nt: TGTGCCAGCACCTTAGCGGGGGGGTTCACAGATACGCAGTATTTT

d_gene: .
j_gene: TRBJ2-7
abundance: .
v_gene: TRBV5-1
CDR3aa: CASNKVGGGSSYEQYF
CDR3nt: TGCGCCAGCAATAAGGTTGGAGGGGGTAGCTCCTACGAGCAGTACTTC

d_gene: .
j_gene: TRBJ1-5
abundance: .
v_gene: TRBV7-4
CDR3aa: CASSLGKGDQPQHF
CDR3nt: TGTGCCAGCAGCTTAGGAAAGGGAGATCAGCCCCAGCATTTT

d_gene: .
j_gene: TRBJ1-5
abundance: .
v_gene: TRBV4-2
CDR3aa: CASSGVEPQHF
CDR3nt: TGTGCCAGCAGCGGGGTCGAGCCCCAGCATTTT

d_gene: TRBD1
j_gene: TRBJ2-7
abundance: .
v_gene: TRBV28
CDR3aa: CASSLWGQGKGEQYF
CDR3nt: TGTGCCAGCAGTTTATGGGGACAGGGAAAGGGCGAGCAGTACTTC

d_gene: TRBD1
j_gene: TRBJ2-2
abundance: .
v_gene: TRBV29-1
CDR3aa: CSVGQLTGELFF
CDR3nt: TGCAGCGTGGGACAGCTTACCGGGGAGCTGTTTTTT